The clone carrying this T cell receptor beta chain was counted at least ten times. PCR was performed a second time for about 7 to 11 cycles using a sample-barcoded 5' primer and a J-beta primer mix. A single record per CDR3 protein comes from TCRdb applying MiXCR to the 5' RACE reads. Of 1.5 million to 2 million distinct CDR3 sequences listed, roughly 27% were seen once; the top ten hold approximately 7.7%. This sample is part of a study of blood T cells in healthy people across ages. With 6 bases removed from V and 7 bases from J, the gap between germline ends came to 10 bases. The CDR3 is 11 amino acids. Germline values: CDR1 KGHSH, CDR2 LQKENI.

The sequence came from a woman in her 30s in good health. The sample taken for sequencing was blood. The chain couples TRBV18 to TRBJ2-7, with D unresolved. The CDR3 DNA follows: TGTGCCAGCTCCTGTGACAAAGAGCAGTACTTC. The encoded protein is CASSCDKEQYF.